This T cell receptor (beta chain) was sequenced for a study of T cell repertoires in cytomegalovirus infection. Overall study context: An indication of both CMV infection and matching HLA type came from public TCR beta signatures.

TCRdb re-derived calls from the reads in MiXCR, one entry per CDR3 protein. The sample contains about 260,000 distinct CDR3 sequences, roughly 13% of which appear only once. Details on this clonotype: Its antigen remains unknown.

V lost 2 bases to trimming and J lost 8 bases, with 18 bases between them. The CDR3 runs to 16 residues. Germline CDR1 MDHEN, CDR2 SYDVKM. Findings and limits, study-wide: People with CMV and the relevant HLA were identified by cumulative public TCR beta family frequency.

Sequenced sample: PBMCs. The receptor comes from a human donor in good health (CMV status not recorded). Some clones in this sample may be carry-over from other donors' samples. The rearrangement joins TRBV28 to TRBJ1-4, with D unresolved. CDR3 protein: CASSLNGDGRSEKLFF. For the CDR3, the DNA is TGTGCCAGCAGTTTAAACGGAGACGGACGGAGCGAAAAACTGTTTTTT.